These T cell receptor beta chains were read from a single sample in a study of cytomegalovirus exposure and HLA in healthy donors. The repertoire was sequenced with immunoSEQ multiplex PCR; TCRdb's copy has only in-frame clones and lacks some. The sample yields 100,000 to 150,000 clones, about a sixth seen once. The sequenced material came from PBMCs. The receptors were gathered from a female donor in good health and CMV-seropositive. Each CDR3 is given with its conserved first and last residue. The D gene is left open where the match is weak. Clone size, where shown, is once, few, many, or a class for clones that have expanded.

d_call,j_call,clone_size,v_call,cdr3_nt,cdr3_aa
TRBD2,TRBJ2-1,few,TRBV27,TGTGCCAGCAGTTTTCTGGGACTAGCGGGATCCGACAATGAGCAGTTCTTC,CASSFLGLAGSDNEQFF
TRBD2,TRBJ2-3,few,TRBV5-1,TGCGCCAGCAGCTTGGCGGGGGGAGCGAGGACAGATACGCAGTATTTT,CASSLAGGARTDTQYF
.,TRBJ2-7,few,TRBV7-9,TGTGCCAGCAGCCCATCAGACAAGCCGGCCTACGAGCAGTACTTC,CASSPSDKPAYEQYF
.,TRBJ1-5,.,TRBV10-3,TGTGCCATCAGTGAGTCCCTAAATCAGCCCCAGCATTTT,CAISESLNQPQHF
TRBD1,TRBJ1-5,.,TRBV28,TGTGCCAGCAGAGACGAGGGACAGGGAGGCAATCAGCCCCAGCATTTT,CASRDEGQGGNQPQHF
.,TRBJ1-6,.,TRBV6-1,TGTGCCAGCAGTGAAGCGCGGCAGCCCTATAATTCACCCCTCCACTTT,CASSEARQPYNSPLHF
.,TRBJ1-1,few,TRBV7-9,TGTGCCAGCACAGTTTTAAACACTGAAGCTTTCTTT,CASTVLNTEAFF
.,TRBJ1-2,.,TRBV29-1,TGCAGCGTTGCCGGGGAGGGATCAGGGGACTATGGCTACACCTTC,CSVAGEGSGDYGYTF
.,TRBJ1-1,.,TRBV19,TGTGCCAGTAGACCACAAGGACACAAGAACACTGAAGCTTTCTTT,CASRPQGHKNTEAFF
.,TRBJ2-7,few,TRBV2,TGTGCCAGCAGCCGAATAGGACAGTTCTACGAGCAGTACTTC,CASSRIGQFYEQYF
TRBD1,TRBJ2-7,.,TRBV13,TGTGCCAGCAGGAAGACAGGGTCCTACGAGCAGTACTTC,CASRKTGSYEQYF
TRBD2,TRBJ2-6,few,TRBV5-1,TGCGCCAGCAGCTTATTTCTAGCGGGAGCTGGGGCCAACGTCCTGACTTTC,CASSLFLAGAGANVLTF
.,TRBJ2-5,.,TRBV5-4,TGTGCCAGCAGCTTGGGGACTAACCTCGGAGAGCAGTACTTC,CASSLGTNLGEQYF
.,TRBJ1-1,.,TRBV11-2,TGTGCCAGCAGCCGTCCCGGCCGGGGGACTGAAGCTTTCTTT,CASSRPGRGTEAFF
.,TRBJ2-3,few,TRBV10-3,TGTGCCATCACCCCTGCGCAGGGTAGCACAGATACGCAGTATTTT,CAITPAQGSTDTQYF
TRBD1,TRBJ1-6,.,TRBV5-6,TGTGCCAGCAGCCCCACGGGACAGAATAATTCACCCCTCCACTTT,CASSPTGQNNSPLHF
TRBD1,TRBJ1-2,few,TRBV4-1,TGCGCCAGCAGCGGGACAGGGCGAGAGGACTATGGCTACACCTTC,CASSGTGREDYGYTF
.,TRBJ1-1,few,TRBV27,TGTGCCAGCAGTTTATCGCCAGGGTCGATGGACACTGAAGCTTTCTTT,CASSLSPGSMDTEAFF
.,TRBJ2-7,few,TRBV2,TGTGCCAGCACCCCCTTGGGCAGGAGGTCCTACGAGCAGTACTTC,CASTPLGRRSYEQYF
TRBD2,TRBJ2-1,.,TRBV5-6,TGTGCCAGCAGCTTGGCCATTTTGGCTAGCGGGAGCCCCAGCGAGCAGTTCTTC,CASSLAILASGSPSEQFF
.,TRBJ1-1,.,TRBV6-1,TGTGCCAGCAGTGTGCAGGGGTTGAACACTGAAGCTTTCTTT,CASSVQGLNTEAFF
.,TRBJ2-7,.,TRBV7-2,TGTGCCAGCAGCTTAGGGAGTAGGGAGCAGTACTTC,CASSLGSREQYF
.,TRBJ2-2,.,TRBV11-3,TGTGCCAGCAGCTTAGAACTCAACACCGGGGAGCTGTTTTTT,CASSLELNTGELFF
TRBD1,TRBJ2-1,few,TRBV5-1,TGCGCCAGCAGCGACAAACCGGGACAGGGGGCGAATGAGCAGTTCTTC,CASSDKPGQGANEQFF
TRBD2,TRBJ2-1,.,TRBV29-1,TGCAGCGGAACTAGCGATGTGATCAATGAGCAGTTCTTC,CSGTSDVINEQFF
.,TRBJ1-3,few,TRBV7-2,TGTGCCAGCAGCTTTCAGGGGAGCTCTGGAAACACCATATATTTT,CASSFQGSSGNTIYF
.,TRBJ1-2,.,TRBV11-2,TGTGCCAGCAGCTTAGGAGGATATGGCTACACCTTC,CASSLGGYGYTF
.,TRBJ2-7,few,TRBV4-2,TGTGCCAGCAGCCAAGAGCTAAGCGGGTACGAGCAGTACTTC,CASSQELSGYEQYF
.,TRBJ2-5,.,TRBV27,TGTGCCAGCAGTATGAGGTTACAAGAGACCCAGTACTTC,CASSMRLQETQYF
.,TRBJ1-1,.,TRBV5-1,TGCGCCAGCAGCCGGAACAGGGCTGAAGCTTTCTTT,CASSRNRAEAFF
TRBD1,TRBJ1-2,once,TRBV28,TGTGCCAGCAGTTTGGGGACAGAGCACTATGGCTACACCTTC,CASSLGTEHYGYTF
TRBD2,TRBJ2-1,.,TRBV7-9,TGTGCCAGCAGACAAAATCTCATAGCGGGGGTCTACAATGAGCAGTTCTTC,CASRQNLIAGVYNEQFF
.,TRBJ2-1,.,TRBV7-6,TGTGCCAGCAGCTTAGTTAAGAGAGGGGGCAATGAGCAGTTCTTC,CASSLVKRGGNEQFF
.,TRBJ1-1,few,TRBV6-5,TGTGCCAGCAGTTACCTTGGGAGTACTGAAGCTTTCTTT,CASSYLGSTEAFF
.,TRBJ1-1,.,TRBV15,TGTGCCACCAGAAGGAGGCATATCTTGGGGAACACTGAAGCTTTCTTT,CATRRRHILGNTEAFF
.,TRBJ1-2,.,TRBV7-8,TGTGCCAGCAGCCCCACTACACCGATTAATAAACCGACAGGCGGCTACACCTTC,CASSPTTPINKPTGGYTF
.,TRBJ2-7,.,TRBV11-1,TGTGCCAGCAGCGACACCATATCCTACGAGCAGTACTTC,CASSDTISYEQYF
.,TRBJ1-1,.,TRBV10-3,TGTGCCATCAGTGTAGGGGGGAGGGGCACTGAAGCTTTCTTT,CAISVGGRGTEAFF
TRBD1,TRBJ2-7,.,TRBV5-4,TGTGCCAGCAGCACGGGACAGGGTCTTTACGAGCAGTACTTC,CASSTGQGLYEQYF
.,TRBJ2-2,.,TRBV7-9,TGTGCCAGCAGCGGAGACAGACGCAACACCGGGGAGCTGTTTTTT,CASSGDRRNTGELFF
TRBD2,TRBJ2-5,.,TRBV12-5,TGTGCTAGTGGTTTGGTACGGGGGGGCAAAGGAGAGACCCAGTACTTC,CASGLVRGGKGETQYF
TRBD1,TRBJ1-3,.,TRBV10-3,TGTGCCATCCTCGACAGGGGCTTCTCTGGAAACACCATATATTTT,CAILDRGFSGNTIYF
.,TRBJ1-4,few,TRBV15,TGTGCCACCAGCAGAGATCCGGCAGGGTCTTATGGAAAACTGTTTTTT,CATSRDPAGSYGKLFF
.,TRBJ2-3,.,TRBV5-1,TGCGCCAGCAGCTTGGTCCAGGATTTAACAGATACGCAGTATTTT,CASSLVQDLTDTQYF
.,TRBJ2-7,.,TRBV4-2,TGTGCCAGCAGCCAAGATCTGGCCAGGGGCTACGAGCAGTACTTC,CASSQDLARGYEQYF
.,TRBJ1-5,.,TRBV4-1,TGCGCCAGCAGCCAAGATAGGCGACAGCCCTTAGGGCAGCCCCAGCATTTT,CASSQDRRQPLGQPQHF
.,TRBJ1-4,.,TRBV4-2,TGTGCCAGCAGCCAAGAGACAGCCGGGAGTGAAAAACTGTTTTTT,CASSQETAGSEKLFF
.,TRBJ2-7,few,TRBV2,TGTGCCAGCAGCGGGGTAGCGGACATCGGCGTTTTTGCGTACTTC,CASSGVADIGVFAYF
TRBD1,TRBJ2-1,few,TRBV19,TGTGCCAGTAGTGGAGCCGGGACAGGGAACGGTGAGCAGTTCTTC,CASSGAGTGNGEQFF
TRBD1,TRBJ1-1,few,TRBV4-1,TGCGCCAGCAGCCTGCAGGGGGTGGTGTCTAGTGGTGAAGCTTTCTTT,CASSLQGVVSSGEAFF
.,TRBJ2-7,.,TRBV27,TGTGCCAGCAGACCCTCTAGTGCCCCCTACGAGCAGTACTTC,CASRPSSAPYEQYF
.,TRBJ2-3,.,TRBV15,TGTGCCACCAGCAGAGATCCCGGGAAGACAGATACGCAGTATTTT,CATSRDPGKTDTQYF
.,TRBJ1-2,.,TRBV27,TGTGCCAGCTCAACATGGAAAGGGGCCTCAACCTATGGCTACACCTTC,CASSTWKGASTYGYTF
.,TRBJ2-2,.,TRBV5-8,TGTGCCAGCAGCTTGCCCTTCGGGTCTCCCGGGGAGCTGTTTTTT,CASSLPFGSPGELFF
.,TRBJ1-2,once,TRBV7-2,TGTGCCAGCAGCTTAGCTGGAGGCGACTATGGCTACACCTTC,CASSLAGGDYGYTF
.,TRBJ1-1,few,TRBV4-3,TGCGCCAGCAGCCATCTCGGGACACCCGAAGCTTTCTTT,CASSHLGTPEAFF
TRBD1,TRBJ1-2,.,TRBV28,TGTGCCAGCAGTCTCCTGGGACAGGGGGACTATGGCTACACCTTC,CASSLLGQGDYGYTF
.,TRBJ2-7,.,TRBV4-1,TGCGCCAGCAGCCAAGATCCCGTGTCCTACGAGCAGTACTTC,CASSQDPVSYEQYF
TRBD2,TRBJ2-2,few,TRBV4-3,TGCGCCAGCAGCCAAGAGAGGTCTAGCGGGAACACCGGGGAGCTGTTTTTT,CASSQERSSGNTGELFF